Many counts were recorded for the clone carrying this T cell receptor beta chain. Its antigen is still unknown. A single record per CDR3 protein comes from TCRdb applying MiXCR to the 5' RACE reads. Among approximately 24,000 distinct CDR3 sequences, less than 5.5% were seen once, and the ten largest hold 5.2%. The data stem from a study of spatial heterogeneity in lung cancer. Study summary: The library had UMIs, and each TCR and UMI pair averaged more than ten raw reads.

Study-level findings and limits: Detection of ubiquitous tumor TCRs in blood was higher at resection than follow-up.

V was trimmed by 6 bases and J by 1 base, leaving 21 bases between them. From germline, CDR1 is SGHRS and CDR2 YFSETQ. This CDR3 spans 17 amino acids. Time point described: sample taken at primary tumor resection. Whole RNA from tumor, nontumor lung or frozen PBMC was sequenced unsorted. Samples were donated by 72 untreated early-stage non-small cell lung cancer patients. The sample was PBMCs, taken at surgery. The chain has TRBV5-1 and TRBJ2-3; D uncertain. The receptor was derived from a male donor with early-stage non-small cell lung cancer. The CDR3 nucleotides read TGCGCCAGCACCTCAACTGGATCTCCCAGGCGCACAGATACGCAGTATTTT. It encodes CASTSTGSPRRTDTQYF. Supplemented by reference TRBV5-1 and TRBJ2-3, the full variable domain reads KAGVTQTPRYLIKTRGQQVTLSCSPISGHRSVSWYQQTPGQGLQFLFEYFSETQRNKGNFPGRFSGRQFSNSRSEMNVSTLELGDSALYLCASTSTGSPRRTDTQYFGPGTRLTVL.